Presented here are 2 T cell receptor beta chains from one specimen sequenced in a study of cytomegalovirus exposure and HLA in healthy donors. The PCR ran on 60 Vbeta and 13 Jbeta primers. The repertoire was sequenced with immunoSEQ multiplex PCR; TCRdb's copy has only in-frame clones and lacks some. This sample yields around 200,000 clones, of which 80% are seen a single time; 0.65% to 0.75% belongs to the top ten. Sequencing input: PBMCs. The source is a boy aged 5 to 17 in good health and CMV-seronegative.

The chain links TRBV21-1 to TRBJ1-1; the listed D gene, TRBD1, was not tested against the DNA. TRBV21-1 is a pseudogene locus. The CDR3 consists of 16 residues. CDR3 loop: CASSHADRMNYTEAFF. The DNA for the CDR3 is TGTGCCAGCAGCCATGCGGACAGGATGAACTACACTGAAGCTTTCTTT.

This clone appeared a single time. The chain employs TRBV4-3 and TRBJ1-5, with D perhaps TRBD1 (6 bases). The CDR3 extends over 17 amino acids. Trimming removed 4 bases from V and 1 base from J, with 17 bases in between. Germline values: CDR1 LGHNA, CDR2 YSLEER. The CDR3 region has the DNA TGCGCCAGCAGCCCTACAGCAGGGGTAAAAAGCAATCAGCCCCAGCATTTT. It codes for CASSPTAGVKSNQPQHF.